This T cell receptor beta chain came from a study of control samples from healthy donors and cancer patients. The CDR3 spans 15 residues. V was clipped by 3 bases and J by 3 bases; unmatched bases: 3. Germline-derived CDR1 and CDR2 are SGDLS and YYNGEE. Profiling relied on immunoSEQ multiplex PCR, and the TCRdb table lists in-frame clones only, not all of them. The sample yields some 20,000 clones, approximately 90% seen once. The rearrangement links TRBV9 to TRBJ2-2; the match to TRBD1 covers 9 bases. The receptor was derived from a woman aged 60-75 years with head and neck cancer. The source material was PBMCs. The CDR3 sequence is CASSDGTGYTGELFF. The CDR3 nucleotides read TGTGCCAGCAGCGATGGGACAGGGTACACCGGGGAGCTGTTTTTT.